By share of the sample, the clone carrying this T cell receptor beta chain is medium-sized. These data originate in a study of T cells in Graves' hyperthyroidism and ophthalmopathy. There were TCR beta CDR3 regions amplified from RNA transcripts. Initially, a first-round RT-PCR of the TCR CDR3 employed the HTBI primer set. MiXCR, run by TCRdb on the multiplex PCR reads, gives a single entry per CDR3 protein. The repertoire has 45,000 to 50,000 distinct CDR3 sequences, about 52% of them found once; the top ten carry about 30%. V dropped 5 bases and J dropped 7 bases, with 24 bases sitting between them. CDR3 length: 16 amino acids. Germline V gene lookup returns CDR1 SGHVS and CDR2 FQNEAQ.

This TCR was recovered from a woman aged 45-59 years with Graves' hyperthyroidism. V usage is TRBV7-8 and J usage is TRBJ2-7; the D gene is possibly TRBD2 (6 bases). Sequenced material: peripheral blood or thyroid tissue (not recorded which). The CDR3 bases are TGTGCCAGCAGCCTTGTGTACCCGGGACTGAAGAGGGAGCAGTACTTC. The encoded protein is CASSLVYPGLKREQYF.